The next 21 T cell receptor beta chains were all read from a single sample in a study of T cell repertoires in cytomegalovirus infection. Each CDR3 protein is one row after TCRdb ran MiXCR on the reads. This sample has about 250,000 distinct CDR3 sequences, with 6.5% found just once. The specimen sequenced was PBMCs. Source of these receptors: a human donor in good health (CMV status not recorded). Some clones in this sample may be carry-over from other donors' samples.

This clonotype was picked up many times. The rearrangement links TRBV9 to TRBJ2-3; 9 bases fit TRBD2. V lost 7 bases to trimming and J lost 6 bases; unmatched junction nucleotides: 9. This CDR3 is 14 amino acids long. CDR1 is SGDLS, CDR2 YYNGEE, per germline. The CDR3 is CASQGGGAMDTQYF. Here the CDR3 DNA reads TGTGCCAGCCAGGGCGGGGGGGCCATGGATACGCAGTATTTT.

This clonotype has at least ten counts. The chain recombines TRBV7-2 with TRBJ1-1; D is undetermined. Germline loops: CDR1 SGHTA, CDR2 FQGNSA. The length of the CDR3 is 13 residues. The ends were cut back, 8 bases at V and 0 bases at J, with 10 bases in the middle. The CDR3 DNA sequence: TGTGCCAGCGGACCTATCGTGAACACTGAAGCTTTCTTT. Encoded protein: CASGPIVNTEAFF. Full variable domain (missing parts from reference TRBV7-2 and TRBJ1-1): GAGVSQSPSNKVTEKGKDVELRCDPISGHTALYWYRQSLGQGLEFLIYFQGNSAPDKSGLPSDRFSAERTGGSVSTLTIQRTQQEDSAVYLCASGPIVNTEAFFGQGTRLTVV.

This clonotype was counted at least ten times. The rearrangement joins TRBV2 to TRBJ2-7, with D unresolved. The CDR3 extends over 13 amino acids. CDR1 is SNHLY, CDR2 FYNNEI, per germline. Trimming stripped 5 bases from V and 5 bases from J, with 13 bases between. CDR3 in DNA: TGTGCCAGCAGTATACTGGGGAACGACGAGCAGTACTTC. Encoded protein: CASSILGNDEQYF.

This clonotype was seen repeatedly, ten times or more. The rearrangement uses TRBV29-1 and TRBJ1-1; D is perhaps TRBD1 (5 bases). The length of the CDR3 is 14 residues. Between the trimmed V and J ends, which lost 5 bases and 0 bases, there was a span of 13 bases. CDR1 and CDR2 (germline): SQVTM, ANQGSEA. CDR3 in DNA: TGCAGCGTTTTGGGGGACTCCTTGAACACTGAAGCTTTCTTT. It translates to CSVLGDSLNTEAFF.

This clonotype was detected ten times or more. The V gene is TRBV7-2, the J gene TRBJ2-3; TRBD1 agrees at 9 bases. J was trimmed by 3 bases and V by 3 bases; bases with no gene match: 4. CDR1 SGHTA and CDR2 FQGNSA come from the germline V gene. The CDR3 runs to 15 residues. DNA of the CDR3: TGTGCCAGCAGCTTCCGGACAGGGGAGACAGATACGCAGTATTTT. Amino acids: CASSFRTGETDTQYF.

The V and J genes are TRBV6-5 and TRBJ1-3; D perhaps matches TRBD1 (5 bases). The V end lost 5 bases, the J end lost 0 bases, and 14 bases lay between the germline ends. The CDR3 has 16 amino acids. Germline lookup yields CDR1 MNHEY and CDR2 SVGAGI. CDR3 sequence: CASSGWDRSSGNTIYF. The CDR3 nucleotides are TGTGCCAGCAGTGGCTGGGACCGCAGCTCTGGAAACACCATATATTTT.

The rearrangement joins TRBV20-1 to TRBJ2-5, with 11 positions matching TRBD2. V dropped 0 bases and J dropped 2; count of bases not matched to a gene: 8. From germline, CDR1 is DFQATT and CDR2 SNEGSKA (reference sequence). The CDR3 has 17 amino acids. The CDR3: CSARELLAGAFQETQYF. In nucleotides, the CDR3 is TGCAGTGCTAGAGAATTACTAGCGGGGGCCTTTCAAGAGACCCAGTACTTC.

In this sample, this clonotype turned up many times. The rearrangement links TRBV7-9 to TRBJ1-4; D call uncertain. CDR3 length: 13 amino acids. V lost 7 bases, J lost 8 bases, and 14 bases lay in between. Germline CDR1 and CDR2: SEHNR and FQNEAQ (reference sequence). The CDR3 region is CASTPDQAEKLFF. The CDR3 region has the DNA TGTGCCAGCACCCCCGACCAGGCGGAAAAACTGTTTTTT.

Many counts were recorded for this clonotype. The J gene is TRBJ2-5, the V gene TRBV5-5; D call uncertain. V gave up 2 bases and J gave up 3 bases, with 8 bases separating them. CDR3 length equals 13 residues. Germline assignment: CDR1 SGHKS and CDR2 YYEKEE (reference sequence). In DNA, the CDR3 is TGTGCCAGCAGCTTACCAGGCGAAGAGACCCAGTACTTC. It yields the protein CASSLPGEETQYF.

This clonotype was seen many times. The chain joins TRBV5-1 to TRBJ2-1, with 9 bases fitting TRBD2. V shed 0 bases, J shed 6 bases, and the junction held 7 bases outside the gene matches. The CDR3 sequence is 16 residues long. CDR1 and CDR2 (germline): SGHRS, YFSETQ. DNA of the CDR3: TGCGCCAGCAGCTTGGCGGCGGGGGGGCGGTTCAATGAGCAGTTCTTC. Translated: CASSLAAGGRFNEQFF.

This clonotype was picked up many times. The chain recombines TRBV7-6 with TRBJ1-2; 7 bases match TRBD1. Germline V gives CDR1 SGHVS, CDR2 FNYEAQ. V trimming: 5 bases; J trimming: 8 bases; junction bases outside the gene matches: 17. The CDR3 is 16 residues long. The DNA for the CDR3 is TGTGCCAGCAGCCTACGAGCCCGACAGGGAGCTTTAGGCTACACCTTC. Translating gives CASSLRARQGALGYTF.

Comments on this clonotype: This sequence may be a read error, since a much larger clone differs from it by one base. CDR3 residues: CSVGTAYNEQCF. The CDR3 DNA reads TGCAGCGTCGGGACAGCCTACAATGAGCAGTGCTTC. The genes are TRBV29-1 and TRBJ2-1; TRBD1 agrees at 7 bases. The CDR3 covers 12 residues. CDR1 and CDR2 (germline): SQVTM, ANQGSEA.

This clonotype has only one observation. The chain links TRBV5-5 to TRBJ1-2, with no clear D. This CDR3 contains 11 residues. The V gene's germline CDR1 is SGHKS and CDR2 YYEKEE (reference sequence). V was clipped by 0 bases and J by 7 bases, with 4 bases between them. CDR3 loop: CASSLDIGYTF. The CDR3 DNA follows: TGTGCCAGCAGCTTGGACATTGGCTACACCTTC.

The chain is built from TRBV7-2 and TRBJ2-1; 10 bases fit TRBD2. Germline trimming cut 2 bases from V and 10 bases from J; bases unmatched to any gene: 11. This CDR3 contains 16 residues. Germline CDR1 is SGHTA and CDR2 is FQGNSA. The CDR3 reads CASSLNSGGASLEQFF. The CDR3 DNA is TGTGCCAGCAGCTTAAACAGCGGGGGGGCCTCTTTAGAGCAGTTCTTC.

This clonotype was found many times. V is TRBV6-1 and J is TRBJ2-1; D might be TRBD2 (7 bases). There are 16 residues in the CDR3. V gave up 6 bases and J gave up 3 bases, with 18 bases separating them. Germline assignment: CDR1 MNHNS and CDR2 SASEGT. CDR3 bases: TGTGCCAGCAGCCAACTCGGCGGGGGCTACTACAATGAGCAGTTCTTC. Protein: CASSQLGGGYYNEQFF.

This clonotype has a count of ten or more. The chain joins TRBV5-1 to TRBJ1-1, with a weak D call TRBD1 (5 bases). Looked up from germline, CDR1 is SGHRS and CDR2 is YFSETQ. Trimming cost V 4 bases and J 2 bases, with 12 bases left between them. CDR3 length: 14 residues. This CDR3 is CASSPQTANTEAFF. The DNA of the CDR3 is TGCGCCAGCAGCCCGCAGACAGCCAACACTGAAGCTTTCTTT.

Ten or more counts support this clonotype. CDR3 region: CSVEAVETQYF. For the CDR3, the DNA is TGCAGCGTTGAAGCGGTGGAGACCCAGTACTTC. This chain connects TRBV29-1 to TRBJ2-5; D uncertain. This CDR3 is built from 11 residues. With 1 base removed from V and 5 bases from J, the gap between germline ends came to 5 bases. Per the germline V gene, CDR1 is SQVTM and CDR2 is ANQGSEA. Full variable domain (outside the CDR3, taken from reference TRBV29-1 and TRBJ2-5): SAVISQKPSRDICQRGTSLTIQCQVDSQVTMMFWYRQQPGQSLTLIATANQGSEATYESGFVIDKFPISRPNLTFSTLTVSNMSPEDSSIYLCSVEAVETQYFGPGTRLLVL.

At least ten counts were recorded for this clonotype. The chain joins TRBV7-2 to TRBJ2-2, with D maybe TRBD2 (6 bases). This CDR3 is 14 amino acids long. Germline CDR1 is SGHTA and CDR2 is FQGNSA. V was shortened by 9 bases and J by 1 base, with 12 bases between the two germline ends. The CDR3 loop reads CASRRGRNTGELFF. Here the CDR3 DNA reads TGTGCCAGTCGGAGGGGTCGGAACACCGGGGAGCTGTTTTTT.

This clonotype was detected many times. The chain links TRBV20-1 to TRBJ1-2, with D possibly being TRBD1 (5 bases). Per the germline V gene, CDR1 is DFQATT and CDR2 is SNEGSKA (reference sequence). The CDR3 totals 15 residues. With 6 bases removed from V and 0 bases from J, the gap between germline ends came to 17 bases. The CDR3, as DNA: TGCAGTGCCACCCGGGGACCGAAAGCTAACTATGGCTACACCTTC. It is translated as CSATRGPKANYGYTF.

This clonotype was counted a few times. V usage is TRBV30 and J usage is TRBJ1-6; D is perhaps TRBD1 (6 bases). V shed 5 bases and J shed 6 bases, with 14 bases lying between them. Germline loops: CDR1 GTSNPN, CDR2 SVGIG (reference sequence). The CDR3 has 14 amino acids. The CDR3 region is CAWWGHGFNSPLHF. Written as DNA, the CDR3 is TGTGCCTGGTGGGGGCACGGATTTAATTCACCCCTCCACTTT.

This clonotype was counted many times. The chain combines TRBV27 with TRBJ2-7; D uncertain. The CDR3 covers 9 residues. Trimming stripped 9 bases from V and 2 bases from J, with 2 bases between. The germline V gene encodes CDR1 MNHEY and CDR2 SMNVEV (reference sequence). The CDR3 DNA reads TGTGCCAGTCCCTACGAGCAGTACTTC. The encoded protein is CASPYEQYF.